These 9 T cell receptor beta chains were all obtained from the same sample, sequenced in a study of T cell clones after liver transplantation. Only in-frame clones appear in the TCRdb table, and some are missing; sequencing was by immunoSEQ multiplex PCR. Among 65,000 to 90,000 clones, 90% were seen once, and the ten largest hold 2% to 3%. The specimen comprised CD4+ T cells from blood, sampled before liver transplant. Receptors originate from a human donor who received a liver transplant.

The chain joins TRBV19 to TRBJ1-1, with D perhaps matching TRBD1 (5 bases). CDR1 LNHDA and CDR2 SQIVND come from the germline V gene (reference sequence). V lost 0 bases and J 2 bases, leaving 7 bases between the germline ends. The length of the CDR3 is 14 residues. This chain's CDR3 is CASSIDTGNTEAFF. In DNA form, the CDR3 reads TGTGCCAGTAGTATAGATACAGGAAACACTGAAGCTTTCTTT.

The V and J genes are TRBV5-1 and TRBJ2-3, with D possibly being TRBD2 (6 bases). Germline values: CDR1 SGHRS, CDR2 YFSETQ. The CDR3 spans 16 residues. The V gene lost 4 bases and the J gene lost 1 base, with 16 bases spanning the gap. The CDR3 sequence: CASSRISGGGTDTQYF. DNA of the CDR3: TGCGCCAGCAGCCGCATTAGCGGAGGAGGCACAGATACGCAGTATTTT.

The chain is built from TRBV11-3 and TRBJ2-5, with TRBD1 matching 7 bases. V lost 1 base, J lost 2 bases, and 4 bases stayed unmatched. Germline V lookup: CDR1 SGHNT, CDR2 YENEEA. The CDR3 extends over 15 amino acids. CDR3 sequence (DNA): TGTGCCAGCAGCTTAGGACAGGGAACACAAGAGACCCAGTACTTC. It encodes CASSLGQGTQETQYF.

The rearrangement links TRBV6-1 to TRBJ1-1; 8 nucleotides line up with TRBD1. The CDR3 is 15 amino acids. Germline trimming cut 3 bases from V and 3 bases from J; bases unmatched to any gene: 6. Germline lookup yields CDR1 MNHNS and CDR2 SASEGT. Here the CDR3 reads CASSDRDRYYTEAFF. DNA for the CDR3: TGTGCCAGCAGTGACAGGGACAGGTACTACACTGAAGCTTTCTTT.

This sequence joins TRBV7-9 and TRBJ1-1, with D maybe TRBD1 (5 bases). Germline V gene lookup returns CDR1 SEHNR and CDR2 FQNEAQ (reference sequence). This CDR3 is built from 15 residues. Trimming stripped 1 base from V and 0 bases from J, with 9 bases between. CDR3 amino acids: CASSLGKGMNTEAFF. CDR3 nucleotides: TGTGCCAGCAGCTTAGGCAAGGGGATGAACACTGAAGCTTTCTTT.

This rearrangement joins TRBV7-2 to TRBJ2-3, with 10 bases aligning to TRBD2. J lost 1 base, V lost 4 bases, and 5 bases had no gene match. Germline V gene lookup returns CDR1 SGHTA and CDR2 FQGNSA. This CDR3 is built from 16 residues. CDR3 nucleotides: TGTGCCAGCAGCTCTTCTCTAGCGGGAGGCACAGATACGCAGTATTTT. Translating gives CASSSSLAGGTDTQYF.

This sequence joins TRBV6-5 and TRBJ1-1; D gene unclear. CDR1 and CDR2 from the germline V gene are MNHEY and SVGAGI. This CDR3 is built from 13 residues. Trimming took off 5 bases at V and 4 bases at J, with 11 bases between the two ends. CDR3 sequence reads: CASSRTVFTEAFF. Written as DNA, the CDR3 is TGTGCCAGCAGTAGGACGGTGTTCACTGAAGCTTTCTTT.

The chain has TRBV28 and TRBJ1-1, with 9 bases lining up with TRBD1. There are 15 residues in the CDR3. The J segment lost 2 bases and the V segment lost 5 bases, leaving 6 bases of the junction unmatched. Germline V gene data show CDR1 as MDHEN and CDR2 as SYDVKM. The CDR3: CASSRITGGNTEAFF. In nucleotides, the CDR3 is TGTGCCAGCAGTCGGATTACAGGGGGCAACACTGAAGCTTTCTTT.

In its sample, this clone was seen once. The rearrangement uses TRBV10-2 and TRBJ2-7; D may be TRBD1 (7 bases). The CDR3 length is 14 residues. Germline CDR1 and CDR2: WSHSY and SAAADI. V dropped 5 bases and J dropped 2 bases, with 13 bases sitting between them. The CDR3 here is CASSQGGSTYEQYF. The CDR3 nucleotides are TGCGCCAGCAGTCAGGGGGGATCTACCTACGAGCAGTACTTC.